This entry lists 25 T cell receptor beta chains sequenced from one sample in a study of beta chain features in type 1 diabetes. Findings of the study overall: Shortening of TCRB CDR3s, moderate but significant, appeared in all four CD4+ subsets of Type 1 diabetes patients.

Of the isolated RNA, all was reverse transcribed, and so the sequenced material was expressed TCRB transcripts. The protocol was immunoSEQ multiplex PCR, while the TCRdb copy is restricted to in-frame clones and leaves out a portion. Among over 650,000 clones listed, more than 12% were seen once. Their recognized antigens are unknown. The sample taken for sequencing was naive CD4+ T cells from blood. The receptors were gathered from a man younger than 35 with type 1 diabetes.

The genes are TRBV30 and TRBJ1-5; 7 nucleotides agree with TRBD1. CDR1 is GTSNPN, CDR2 SVGIG, per germline (reference sequence). With 4 bases clipped from V and 0 bases from J, the junction kept 3 bases outside the gene matches. The CDR3 has 14 amino acids. CDR3 in DNA: TGTGCCTGGACCGCAGGGGGTAGCAATCAGCCCCAGCATTTT. Residues: CAWTAGGSNQPQHF.

This clone occurred a few times. The chain recombines TRBV11-2 with TRBJ2-2; no clear D. Looked up from germline, CDR1 is SGHAT and CDR2 is FQNNGV. There are 15 residues in the CDR3. V lost 1 base to trimming and J lost 5 bases, with 11 bases between them. This chain's CDR3 is CASSLARIETGELFF. In DNA form, the CDR3 reads TGTGCCAGCAGCTTAGCCCGGATCGAGACCGGGGAGCTGTTTTTT. The whole variable domain, filled in from reference TRBV11-2 and TRBJ2-2, reads EAGVAQSPRYKIIEKRQSVAFWCNPISGHATLYWYQQILGQGPKLLIQFQNNGVVDDSQLPKDRFSAERLKGVDSTLKIQPAKLEDSAVYLCASSLARIETGELFFGEGSRLTVL.

This clone was seen a few times. The chain combines TRBV19 with TRBJ2-5; D call uncertain. Deletions cut 5 bases from V and 0 bases from J, with 10 bases between. In germline, CDR1 is LNHDA, CDR2 SQIVND (reference sequence). The CDR3 sequence is 14 residues long. CDR3 in DNA: TGTGCCAGTAGTCCCCTGATCGACCAAGAGACCCAGTACTTC. Translated: CASSPLIDQETQYF.

In its sample, this clone was seen a few times. The rearrangement joins TRBV5-1 to TRBJ2-1, with 9 bases lining up with TRBD1. V lost 1 base, J lost 2 bases, and 4 bases stayed unmatched. Germline V gives CDR1 SGHRS, CDR2 YFSETQ. The length of the CDR3 is 16 residues. This chain's CDR3 is CASSLRTGVPYNEQFF. The CDR3 DNA reads TGCGCCAGCAGCTTGAGGACAGGGGTCCCCTACAATGAGCAGTTCTTC.

The chain carries TRBV30 and TRBJ2-1, with TRBD2 identical over 15 bases. With 3 bases clipped from V and 4 bases from J, the junction kept 4 bases outside the gene matches. The germline CDR1 and CDR2 sequences are GTSNPN and SVGIG (reference sequence). The CDR3 is 16 amino acids. The CDR3 protein is CAWSGTSGRQYNEQFF. The CDR3 region has the DNA TGTGCCTGGAGCGGGACTAGCGGGAGGCAATACAATGAGCAGTTCTTC.

This clone was detected a few times. The same CDR3 also results from other DNA sequences found in this sample. V and J are TRBV4-2 and TRBJ2-5; TRBD2 might be the D (5 bases). CDR1 LGHNA and CDR2 YNFKEQ come from the germline V gene. This CDR3 is built from 15 residues. V shed 0 bases and J shed 2 bases, with 10 bases lying between them. The CDR3 here is CASSQDLTGQETQYF. The CDR3 DNA sequence: TGTGCCAGCAGCCAAGATCTAACGGGGCAAGAGACCCAGTACTTC.

This clone was recorded a few times. The chain is built from TRBV30 and TRBJ1-1, with TRBD1 as a possible D gene (5 bases). CDR3 size: 13 residues. Trimming left V 5 bases short and J 0 bases short, with 10 bases between. Germline V gene lookup returns CDR1 GTSNPN and CDR2 SVGIG (reference sequence). As DNA, the CDR3 is TGTGCCTGGTCCCCGGGGGTGAACACTGAAGCTTTCTTT. Protein: CAWSPGVNTEAFF.

The chain combines TRBV5-4 with TRBJ2-4; D unclear. In germline, CDR1 is SGHNT, CDR2 YYREEE (reference sequence). V was shortened by 4 bases and J by 3 bases, with 17 bases between the two germline ends. This CDR3 has 16 residues. The CDR3 nucleotides read TGTGCCAGCAGCCAACCGACACAGCCGGGCAAAAACATTCAGTACTTC. This sequence encodes CASSQPTQPGKNIQYF.

V is TRBV7-2 and J is TRBJ2-5, with D unresolved. The CDR3 length is 12 residues. V was shortened by 5 bases and J by 7 bases, with 11 bases between the two germline ends. Germline CDR1 is SGHTA and CDR2 is FQGNSA. The CDR3 region has the DNA TGTGCCAGCAGCCCCCACCCAAGGACCCAGTACTTC. It translates to CASSPHPRTQYF.

This clone has more than one count but fewer than ten. This chain connects TRBV19 to TRBJ2-7; 8 bases match TRBD1. CDR1 LNHDA and CDR2 SQIVND come from the germline V gene (reference sequence). The CDR3 runs to 13 residues. Germline trimming cut 5 bases from V and 4 bases from J; bases unmatched to any gene: 4. The CDR3 loop reads CASSFRQGYEQYF. The CDR3 bases are TGTGCCAGTAGTTTCCGACAGGGGTACGAGCAGTACTTC.

This clone has more than one count but fewer than ten. This same CDR3 is encoded by further DNA sequences in the sample. The chain links TRBV30 to TRBJ2-7; D not resolved. This CDR3 comprises 13 residues. Germline V gene data show CDR1 as GTSNPN and CDR2 as SVGIG (reference sequence). The germline V and J ends were trimmed by 0 bases and 1 base, with 7 bases remaining between them. The CDR3 loop is CAWSVQGSYEQYF. For the CDR3, the DNA is TGTGCCTGGAGTGTACAAGGATCCTACGAGCAGTACTTC.

The V call is TRBV15, the J call TRBJ1-2; 7 bases map to TRBD1. J gave up 6 bases and V 4 bases, and 11 bases lay outside the gene matches. CDR1 LNHNV and CDR2 YYDKDF come from the germline V gene (reference sequence). This CDR3 spans 15 amino acids. CDR3 sequence: CATSTGEQGTDGYTF. As DNA, the CDR3 is TGTGCCACCAGCACAGGGGAACAGGGGACGGATGGCTACACCTTC.

This clone was seen a handful of times. The chain uses TRBV9 and TRBJ1-1; D remains unclear. The CDR3 is made up of 12 amino acids. Trimming shortened V by 4 bases and J by 4 bases, and 8 bases separated the two germline ends. Germline values: CDR1 SGDLS, CDR2 YYNGEE. This CDR3 reads CASSLPFTEAFF. The DNA of the CDR3 is TGTGCCAGCAGCCTACCCTTCACTGAAGCTTTCTTT.

Worth noting for this clone: Germline and junction disagree at one end, which may indicate a read error. The chain joins TRBV7-7 to TRBJ2-7; D call uncertain. CDR1 is SSHAT and CDR2 is FNYEAQ in the germline V gene (reference sequence). The CDR3 totals 13 residues. CDR3 in amino acids: CASSSTIPYEQYF. DNA for the CDR3: TGTGCTAGCAGCTCGACAATCCCCTACGAGCAGTACTTC.

This clone was seen a few times. V usage is TRBV14 and J usage is TRBJ1-5; the D gene is possibly TRBD1 (5 bases). Deletions cut 3 bases from V and 9 bases from J, with 9 bases between. Germline lookup yields CDR1 SGHDN and CDR2 FVKESK. This CDR3 spans 12 amino acids. The CDR3 region has the DNA TGTGCCAGCAGCCACCCTGGGGCGCCCCAGCATTTT. Translation gives CASSHPGAPQHF. Based on the CDR3 plus reference TRBV14 and TRBJ1-5, the full variable domain is EAGVTQFPSHSVIEKGQTVTLRCDPISGHDNLYWYRRVMGKEIKFLLHFVKESKQDESGMPNNRFLAERTGGTYSTLKVQPAELEDSGVYFCASSHPGAPQHFGDGTRLSIL.

This clone was recorded once. The rearrangement uses TRBV5-1 and TRBJ2-5, with D hard to call. Gene TRBJ2-7 matches the end of the DNA better, so the J call may be wrong. The length of the CDR3 is 12 residues. Germline CDR1 SGHRS, CDR2 YFSETQ. The CDR3 bases are TGCGCCAGCAGCTTAGGCGACTACGAGCAGTACTTC. Amino acids: CASSLGDYEQYF.

The chain has TRBV13 and TRBJ2-3; D may correspond to TRBD1 or TRBD2 (6 bases each). Deletions cut 5 bases from V and 2 bases from J, with 17 bases between. The length of the CDR3 is 16 residues. Germline-derived CDR1 and CDR2 are PRHDT and FYEKMQ (reference sequence). The CDR3 is CASSVIPGAATDTQYF. The CDR3 DNA is TGTGCCAGCAGCGTAATACCGGGGGCCGCCACAGATACGCAGTATTTT.

V and J are TRBV7-2 and TRBJ2-7; 8 bases map to TRBD1. There are 13 residues in the CDR3. The junction had 3 bases not matched to a gene; V was cut back by 3 bases and J by 5 bases. Looked up from germline, CDR1 is SGHTA and CDR2 is FQGNSA. This CDR3 is CASSFDRGDEQYF. The CDR3 bases are TGTGCCAGCAGCTTTGACAGGGGAGACGAGCAGTACTTC.

The CDR3 DNA reads TGCGCCAGCAGCAAGGACAGGGAAGCAGATACGCAGTATTTT. This sequence encodes CASSKDREADTQYF. The chain links TRBV5-1 to TRBJ2-3, with 8 bases fitting TRBD1. V was pared by 4 bases and J by 4 bases, with 5 bases of the junction left unmatched. CDR3 length: 14 amino acids. The germline V gene encodes CDR1 SGHRS and CDR2 YFSETQ.

This clone was seen a handful of times. The chain joins TRBV6-1 to TRBJ1-2, with D perhaps TRBD1 (6 bases). The CDR3 contains 13 residues. The ends were cut back, 6 bases at V and 4 bases at J, with 12 bases in the middle. The germline gives CDR1 MNHNS, CDR2 SASEGT. CDR3 DNA sequence: TGTGCCAGCAGCCGAGGACAGTTCTATGGCTACACCTTC. It encodes CASSRGQFYGYTF.

A few counts support this clone. The rearrangement links TRBV7-6 to TRBJ2-1; possible D gene TRBD1, 5 bases. There are 13 residues in the CDR3. Trimming left V 5 bases short and J 9 bases short, with 14 bases between. CDR1 is SGHVS, CDR2 FNYEAQ, per germline. This chain's CDR3 is CASSPGLRSEQFF. The CDR3 DNA follows: TGTGCCAGCAGCCCAGGGCTGCGGTCTGAGCAGTTCTTC.

The rearrangement joins TRBV10-3 to TRBJ2-3; 8 bases are shared with TRBD2. CDR1 is ENHRY, CDR2 SYGVKD, per germline. The length of the CDR3 is 14 residues. J lost 7 bases, V lost 8 bases, and 11 bases had no gene match. CDR3 sequence reads: CAIRQAGELNTQYF. CDR3 in DNA: TGTGCCATCCGCCAAGCGGGGGAGCTAAATACGCAGTATTTT.

The V and J genes are TRBV7-9 and TRBJ2-3; D remains ambiguous. The germline V gene has CDR1 SEHNR and CDR2 FQNEAQ (reference sequence). V was pared by 5 bases and J by 6 bases, with 9 bases between. CDR3 length: 12 residues. CDR3 in DNA: TGTGCCAGCAGCATCTCCAGGGATACGCAGTATTTT. Its translation: CASSISRDTQYF. The complete variable domain, with remaining parts taken from reference TRBV7-9 and TRBJ2-3, reads DTGVSQNPRHKITKRGQNVTFRCDPISEHNRLYWYRQTLGQGPEFLTYFQNEAQLEKSRLLSDRFSAERPKGSFSTLEIQRTEQGDSAMYLCASSISRDTQYFGPGTRLTVL.

The chain recombines TRBV7-2 with TRBJ2-7; a possible D gene is TRBD1 (5 bases). Per germline, CDR1 SGHTA and CDR2 FQGNSA. The CDR3 covers 13 residues. Trimming removed 5 bases from V and 2 bases from J, with 10 bases in between. The DNA for the CDR3 is TGTGCCAGCAGCCTAGACAGACCCTACGAGCAGTACTTC. Its translation is CASSLDRPYEQYF.

The rearrangement joins TRBV7-9 to TRBJ1-5; D is perhaps TRBD1 (5 bases). This CDR3 has 15 amino acids. V was pared by 4 bases and J by 5 bases, with 15 bases between. The germline V gene has CDR1 SEHNR and CDR2 FQNEAQ (reference sequence). The CDR3 DNA is TGTGCCAGCAGCTCAACCCGGGACCTCTATCAGCCCCAGCATTTT. It is translated as CASSSTRDLYQPQHF.